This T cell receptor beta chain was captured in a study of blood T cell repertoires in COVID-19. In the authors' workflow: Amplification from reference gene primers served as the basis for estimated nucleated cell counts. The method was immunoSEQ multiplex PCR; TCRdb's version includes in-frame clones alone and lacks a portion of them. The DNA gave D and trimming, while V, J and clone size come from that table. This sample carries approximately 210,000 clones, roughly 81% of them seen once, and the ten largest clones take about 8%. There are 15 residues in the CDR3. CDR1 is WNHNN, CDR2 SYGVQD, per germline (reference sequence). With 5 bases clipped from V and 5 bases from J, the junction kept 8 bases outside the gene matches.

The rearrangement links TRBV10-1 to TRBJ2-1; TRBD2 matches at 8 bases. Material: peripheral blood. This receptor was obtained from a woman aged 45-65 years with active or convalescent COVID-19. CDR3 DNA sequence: TGCGCCAGCAGTTTTGGGACTAGGCGGAACAATGAGCAGTTCTTC. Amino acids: CASSFGTRRNNEQFF.